The 29 T cell receptor beta chains in this list originate from one sample, sequenced in a study of T cell responses to AZD1222 COVID-19 vaccine (dated by TCRdb to the early 2020s). The method was the immunoSEQ multiplex PCR assay. The clones in this table, taken by TCRdb from immuneACCESS, are in-frame only. Not every clone is retained; where verified, under half of the shortfall comes from an unresolved V gene, and the cause of the rest is unknown. Within this sample are about 140,000 clones, with around 90% of them counted one time only. About 3.5% of the sample rests with the top ten. The time point tag for this specimen amounts to: baseline before first vaccination. Sample: peripheral blood, taken on day 0 of AZD1222 vaccination. The receptors were sampled from an adult in good health.

This chain uses TRBV27 with TRBJ1-6, with a weak D call TRBD1 (6 bases). Germline CDR1 is MNHEY and CDR2 is SMNVEV (reference sequence). V lost 4 bases and J lost 1, with 11 bases in between. The CDR3 totals 16 residues. The CDR3: CASSSTGRSYNSPLHF. In nucleotides, the CDR3 is TGTGCCAGCAGTTCAACAGGGAGGTCCTATAATTCACCCCTCCACTTT.

This chain joins TRBV10-1 and TRBJ2-2; maybe TRBD2 (5 bases). V lost 10 bases to trimming and J lost 2 bases, with 8 bases between them. This CDR3 spans 12 amino acids. From germline, CDR1 is WNHNN and CDR2 SYGVQD (reference sequence). CDR3 bases: TGCGCCACTCGGGGAAACACCGGGGAGCTGTTTTTT. This sequence encodes CATRGNTGELFF.

This chain joins TRBV3-1 (or the pseudogene TRBV3-2) and TRBJ2-1; the D is unclear. The germline V and J ends were trimmed by 0 bases and 6 bases, with 21 bases remaining between them. Germline-derived CDR1 and CDR2 are LGHDT and YNNKEL (reference sequence). The CDR3 totals 18 residues. The CDR3: CASSQEKGLDARSNEQFF. CDR3 bases: TGTGCCAGCAGCCAAGAAAAGGGATTGGATGCGCGGTCCAATGAGCAGTTCTTC.

The CDR3 is CASSQEMAVTYEQYF. CDR3 coding DNA: TGTGCCAGCAGCCAAGAAATGGCGGTAACCTACGAGCAGTACTTC. V and J are TRBV4-2 and TRBJ2-7; D unclear. Germline V lookup: CDR1 LGHNA, CDR2 YNFKEQ. The CDR3 contains 15 residues. The V gene lost 0 bases and the J gene lost 2 bases, with 11 bases spanning the gap.

There are a few counts of this clone. The chain combines TRBV10-3 with TRBJ1-2; possible D gene TRBD1, 6 bases. V lost 3 bases to trimming and J lost 8 bases, with 19 bases between them. The CDR3 contains 15 residues. Germline CDR1 ENHRY, CDR2 SYGVKD. The CDR3 DNA reads as TGTGCCATCAGTGAACAATACCGGGACACCGAGGGCTACACCTTC. This sequence encodes CAISEQYRDTEGYTF.

This chain connects TRBV5-4 to TRBJ1-4; 7 bases align to TRBD1. The CDR3 length is 14 residues. Germline V gene lookup returns CDR1 SGHNT and CDR2 YYREEE (reference sequence). The trim removed 4 bases at V and 6 bases at J, leaving 6 bases unmatched. The CDR3 spells CASSNRDRHEKLFF. The DNA for the CDR3 is TGTGCCAGCAGCAACCGGGACAGACATGAAAAACTGTTTTTT.

The V call is TRBV5-1, the J call TRBJ2-3, with no clear D. CDR1 and CDR2 (germline): SGHRS, YFSETQ. Trimming took off 5 bases at V and 2 bases at J, with 12 bases between the two ends. The CDR3 totals 14 residues. CDR3 in DNA: TGCGCCAGCAGGGAGCATGGGAACACAGATACGCAGTATTTT. It is translated as CASREHGNTDTQYF.

The chain couples TRBV18 to TRBJ2-1; 11 nucleotides agree with TRBD2. Per the germline V gene, CDR1 is KGHSH and CDR2 is LQKENI. The CDR3 is 13 residues long. V was clipped by 4 bases and J by 9 bases; unmatched bases: 2. Here the CDR3 DNA reads TGTGCCAGCTCACTCGGGACTAGCGGTGAGCAGTTCTTC. The encoded protein is CASSLGTSGEQFF.

The rearrangement uses TRBV2 and TRBJ1-2, with 8 positions matching TRBD1. The CDR3 has 13 amino acids. CDR1 is SNHLY and CDR2 is FYNNEI in the germline V gene. The V gene end was trimmed by 1 base and the J gene end by 8 bases; junction bases not matched to a gene: 3. CDR3: CASSEGTGSGYTF. DNA for the CDR3: TGTGCCAGCAGTGAAGGGACAGGGAGCGGCTACACCTTC.

The V call is TRBV12-3 or TRBV12-4, the J call TRBJ1-2; 8 bases are shared with TRBD1. V was clipped by 5 bases and J by 8 bases; unmatched bases: 7. This CDR3 is built from 13 residues. In DNA, the CDR3 is TGTGCCAGCAGTCTAGGACAGGGTGTCGGCTACACCTTC. Its translation: CASSLGQGVGYTF.

This clone was seen once. The CDR3 DNA reads as TGCGCCAGCAGCCAAGAGCGGGAGGCCGTCTACGAGCAGTACTTC. Its translation is CASSQEREAVYEQYF. The J gene is TRBJ2-7, the V gene TRBV4-3, with 8 bases fitting TRBD2. This CDR3 region has 15 residues. The germline V gene has CDR1 LGHNA and CDR2 YSLEER. The junction had 4 bases not matched to a gene; V was cut back by 0 bases and J by 3 bases.

V gene TRBV5-6 combines with J gene TRBJ2-1; 9 bases align to TRBD1. This CDR3 region has 16 residues. Unmatched junction bases numbered 5, after V lost 4 bases and J lost 0 bases. Germline lookup yields CDR1 SGHDT and CDR2 YYEEEE. CDR3 bases: TGTGCCAGCAGCCCTCCGACAGGGGGCTCCTACAATGAGCAGTTCTTC. Translating it yields CASSPPTGGSYNEQFF.

The V call is TRBV19, the J call TRBJ2-4; 10 nucleotides line up with TRBD2. The germline CDR1 and CDR2 sequences are LNHDA and SQIVND (reference sequence). This CDR3 is 14 amino acids long. The V and J ends lost 3 bases and 6 bases, in that order; junction bases with no gene match: 2. CDR3 residues: CASSIRTSGNIQYF. The CDR3 nucleotides read TGTGCCAGTAGTATTCGGACTAGCGGAAACATTCAGTACTTC.

V and J are TRBV27 and TRBJ2-7; D remains ambiguous. The germline V and J ends were trimmed by 3 bases and 2 bases, with 11 bases remaining between them. From germline, CDR1 is MNHEY and CDR2 SMNVEV (reference sequence). The CDR3 consists of 14 residues. The CDR3 DNA is TGTGCCAGCAGTTTTGGTGGTACCACCTACGAGCAGTACTTC. As protein: CASSFGGTTYEQYF.

The chain employs TRBV25-1 and TRBJ1-4; possible D gene TRBD1, 6 bases. This CDR3 is 16 amino acids long. V lost 6 bases and J lost 8, with 22 bases in between. Germline assignment: CDR1 MGHDK and CDR2 SYGVNS. CDR3 in DNA: TGTGCCAGCAGCGAAGCACGCGGGACATATGGCGAAAAACTGTTTTTT. Translating gives CASSEARGTYGEKLFF.

The chain couples TRBV6-1 to TRBJ1-2; D ambiguous. Germline CDR1 reads MNHNS; CDR2 reads SASEGT. Trimming pared 3 bases from V and 0 bases from J, leaving 14 bases between. The CDR3 totals 16 residues. The CDR3 nucleotides are TGTGCCAGCAGTGAGACCAATATACGCCCTAACTATGGCTACACCTTC. This gives the protein CASSETNIRPNYGYTF.

The V call is TRBV10-3, the J call TRBJ2-7, with TRBD2 identical over 7 bases. Germline CDR1 is ENHRY and CDR2 is SYGVKD. V was pared by 3 bases and J by 4 bases, with 9 bases of the junction left unmatched. The CDR3 loop spans 15 amino acids. CDR3 amino acids: CAISDGAGMPYEQYF. CDR3 DNA sequence: TGTGCCATCAGTGACGGAGCGGGGATGCCATACGAGCAGTACTTC.

The chain combines TRBV30 with TRBJ1-1, with 7 bases aligning to TRBD1. This CDR3 has 12 residues. CDR1 and CDR2 (germline): GTSNPN, SVGIG (reference sequence). V lost 8 bases and J lost 4; bases outside the gene matches: 7. CDR3 nucleotide sequence: TGTGCCCGAGACAGGGATGGCACTGAAGCTTTCTTT. This sequence encodes CARDRDGTEAFF. Looking up the rest from reference TRBV30 and TRBJ1-1 gives the full variable domain: SQTIHQWPATLVQPVGSPLSLECTVEGTSNPNLYWYRQAAGRGLQLLFYSVGIGQISSEVPQNLSASRPQDRQFILSSKKLLLSDSGFYLCARDRDGTEAFFGQGTRLTVV.

The chain joins TRBV29-1 to TRBJ2-1, with D tentatively TRBD2 (6 bases). The germline CDR1 and CDR2 sequences are SQVTM and ANQGSEA. The V gene lost 7 bases and the J gene lost 1 base, with 23 bases spanning the gap. This CDR3 spans 17 amino acids. The CDR3 DNA sequence: TGCAGCGAGCTTTCACCGGACTATACCTCTTCCTACAATGAGCAGTTCTTC. It encodes CSELSPDYTSSYNEQFF.

This chain uses TRBV4-1 with TRBJ1-5; the D gene is possibly TRBD1 (6 bases). The CDR3 sequence is 16 residues long. The V and J ends lost 0 bases and 3 bases respectively, with 12 bases between them. CDR1 is MGHRA and CDR2 is YSYEKL in the germline V gene. The CDR3: CASSQEVRGNNQPQHF. The CDR3 coding sequence is TGCGCCAGCAGCCAAGAAGTTAGGGGGAACAATCAGCCCCAGCATTTT.

V and J are TRBV5-4 and TRBJ2-5; 11 nucleotides line up with TRBD2. The CDR3 contains 16 residues. V dropped 5 bases and J dropped 3; count of bases not matched to a gene: 9. Germline CDR1 is SGHNT and CDR2 is YYREEE (reference sequence). The CDR3 nucleotides are TGTGCCAGCAGTTCCTTAGCGGGAGGGCCGGAAGAGACCCAGTACTTC. This sequence encodes CASSSLAGGPEETQYF.

The rearrangement links TRBV11-2 to TRBJ2-1; 14 bases match TRBD2. This CDR3 is built from 15 residues. The V segment lost 5 bases and the J segment 12 bases; nucleotides outside the gene matches: 9. The germline V gene encodes CDR1 SGHAT and CDR2 FQNNGV. CDR3 DNA: TGTGCCAGCAGCCCCGGGACTAGCGGGAGTCGGGGGCAGTTCTTC. Its protein is CASSPGTSGSRGQFF.

This clone was seen only a few times. This chain joins TRBV20-1 and TRBJ1-2, with D possibly TRBD1 on 5 matching bases. Looked up from germline, CDR1 is DFQATT and CDR2 is SNEGSKA (reference sequence). Trimming cost V 5 bases and J 9 bases, with 13 bases left between them. The CDR3 covers 11 residues. CDR3: CSAEGQGSYTF. DNA for the CDR3: TGCAGTGCTGAGGGCCAGGGCAGCTACACCTTC.

The chain recombines TRBV30 with TRBJ2-3; 11 bases fit TRBD2. CDR3 length: 14 amino acids. Germline V gene sequence: CDR1 GTSNPN, CDR2 SVGIG (reference sequence). Germline trimming cut 1 base from V and 4 bases from J; bases unmatched to any gene: 1. The CDR3 here is CAWSALAGADTQYF. The CDR3 nucleotides are TGTGCCTGGAGTGCACTAGCGGGAGCAGATACGCAGTATTTT.

This clone was counted a single time. J is TRBJ1-6 and V is TRBV7-3; 8 positions agree with TRBD1. The germline V gene encodes CDR1 SGHTA and CDR2 FQGTGA. V shed 5 bases and J 10 bases; nucleotides not matched to a gene: 7. The length of the CDR3 is 14 residues. This chain's CDR3 is CASSTGQGNSPLHF. In DNA, the CDR3 is TGTGCCAGCAGCACCGGACAGGGTAACTCACCCCTCCACTTT.

This chain connects TRBV6-2 or TRBV6-3 to TRBJ2-2, with D hard to call. Germline CDR1 reads MNHEY; CDR2 reads SVGEGT. CDR3 length: 15 residues. Trimming cost V 5 bases and J 6 bases, with 16 bases left between them. The CDR3 is CASSGWTLLAGELFF. For the CDR3, the DNA is TGTGCCAGCAGTGGCTGGACCCTTCTCGCCGGGGAGCTGTTTTTT.

This chain connects TRBV28 to TRBJ2-7, with D perhaps TRBD1 (6 bases). Germline loops: CDR1 MDHEN, CDR2 SYDVKM. Between the trimmed V and J ends, which lost 5 bases and 3 bases, there was a span of 17 bases. This CDR3 is 15 amino acids long. As DNA, the CDR3 is TGTGCCAGCAGTAGTCCACAGGGCCGTTTCTACGAGCAGTACTTC. Amino acids: CASSSPQGRFYEQYF.

As concerns this clone: The sample contains more than one DNA sequence encoding this CDR3. The V and J genes are TRBV7-9 and TRBJ1-3; D gene uncertain. The germline V and J ends were trimmed by 3 bases and 4 bases, with 4 bases remaining between them. Germline assignment: CDR1 SEHNR and CDR2 FQNEAQ (reference sequence). The length of the CDR3 is 12 residues. The CDR3 DNA reads as TGTGCCAGCAGCTTTCAGGGAAACACCATATATTTT. Encoded protein: CASSFQGNTIYF.

J is TRBJ1-5 and V is TRBV30; D perhaps matches TRBD1 (5 bases). Trimming left V 3 bases short and J 0 bases short, with 9 bases between. There are 14 residues in the CDR3. Germline CDR1 GTSNPN, CDR2 SVGIG (reference sequence). The CDR3 protein is CAWRGVYSNQPQHF. The CDR3 DNA reads TGTGCCTGGAGAGGGGTGTATAGCAATCAGCCCCAGCATTTT.